This T cell receptor beta chain was captured by sequencing in a study of glioma-infiltrating T cells after dendritic cell vaccination. For the study at large: Three intradermal dendritic cell vaccine injections were given every two weeks. Study conclusions and caveats: No direct clonality-survival link was found; a diverse polyclonal response may matter.

CDR3 length: 14 amino acids. V lost 0 bases, J lost 0 bases, and 6 bases lay in between. Germline loops: CDR1 SGHRS, CDR2 YFSETQ. About this clone itself: Its antigen is undetermined. The same CDR3 also results from other DNA sequences found in this sample.

The primer mix had 60 V beta and 13 J beta primers. Method: immunoSEQ multiplex PCR; TCRdb's copy keeps in-frame clones and lacks some. Counted here are fewer than 75,000 clones, 81% occurring once; the ten biggest clones make up 7.9%. This receptor was obtained from a human donor with glioblastoma. The gene calls are TRBV5-1 and TRBJ1-2; D call uncertain. Sequenced material: blood, taken before dendritic cell vaccination. The CDR3 here is CASSLERANYGYTF. In DNA form, the CDR3 reads TGCGCCAGCAGCTTGGAACGGGCTAACTATGGCTACACCTTC.